Listed below are T cell receptor beta chains from one sample, sequenced in a study of cytomegalovirus exposure and HLA in healthy donors. Using immunoSEQ multiplex PCR, the repertoire was profiled, and TCRdb retains in-frame clones only, with some absent. This table holds around 180,000 clones, roughly 90% found once. Source material: PBMCs. The origin of the receptors is a girl less than two years old in good health and CMV-seronegative. Each CDR3 is given with its conserved first and last residue. A D gene is named only where the DNA matches it firmly. Only part of the rows carry a size: once, few, many, or a class if the clone is expanded.

j_call	d_call	clone_size	v_call	cdr3_aa	cdr3_nt
TRBJ2-3	TRBD2	.	TRBV4-2	CASSQDTSGGYSDTQYF	TGTGCCAGCAGCCAAGATACTAGCGGGGGGTATTCAGATACGCAGTATTTT
TRBJ2-1	TRBD2	.	TRBV19	CASRAGTSGYNEQFF	TGTGCCAGCAGGGCCGGGACTAGCGGTTACAATGAGCAGTTCTTC
TRBJ2-7	.	.	TRBV6-5	CASSTDSYEQYF	TGTGCCAGCAGCACCGACAGTTACGAGCAGTACTTC
TRBJ1-6	.	.	TRBV9	CASSVGKGAPLHF	TGTGCCAGCAGCGTAGGAAAGGGGGCACCCCTCCACTTT
TRBJ1-1	.	.	TRBV5-6	CASSLGGRGTEAFF	TGTGCCAGCAGCTTGGGAGGCCGGGGCACTGAAGCTTTCTTT
TRBJ1-2	.	.	TRBV18	CASSPKYDSYGYTF	TGTGCCAGCTCACCTAAGTACGACAGCTATGGCTACACCTTC
TRBJ2-1	.	few	TRBV20-1	CSAPSVNEQFF	TGCAGTGCCCCCTCGGTGAATGAGCAGTTCTTC
TRBJ2-1	TRBD2	.	TRBV11-1	CASTGGTSVYNEQFF	TGTGCCAGCACCGGGGGGACTAGCGTATACAATGAGCAGTTCTTC
TRBJ2-5	TRBD2	.	TRBV6-1	CASRGLAGGQETQYF	TGTGCCAGCAGGGGACTAGCGGGGGGCCAAGAGACCCAGTACTTC
TRBJ2-7	.	.	TRBV5-1	CASSLVGVVSYEQYF	TGCGCCAGCAGCTTGGTAGGGGTGGTTTCCTACGAGCAGTACTTC
TRBJ2-7	TRBD2	.	TRBV27	CASTGLAGSYEQYF	TGTGCCAGCACGGGACTAGCGGGATCCTACGAGCAGTACTTC
TRBJ2-1	TRBD2	.	TRBV4-1	CASRRGLADDNEQFF	TGCGCCAGCAGACGCGGACTAGCGGACGACAATGAGCAGTTCTTC
TRBJ1-1	.	.	TRBV20-1	CRAGLHTEAFF	TGCAGGGCAGGGCTTCACACTGAAGCTTTCTTT
TRBJ1-2	TRBD1	.	TRBV7-8	CASSLVSGGVYGYTF	TGTGCCAGCAGCTTAGTCTCAGGGGGCGTTTATGGCTACACCTTC
TRBJ2-7	.	.	TRBV7-3	CASSLDVGPSYEQYF	TGTGCCAGCAGCTTAGATGTGGGGCCGTCCTACGAGCAGTACTTC
TRBJ1-5	TRBD1	once	TRBV9	CASSVGTGVQPQHF	TGTGCCAGCAGCGTGGGGACAGGGGTTCAGCCCCAGCATTTT